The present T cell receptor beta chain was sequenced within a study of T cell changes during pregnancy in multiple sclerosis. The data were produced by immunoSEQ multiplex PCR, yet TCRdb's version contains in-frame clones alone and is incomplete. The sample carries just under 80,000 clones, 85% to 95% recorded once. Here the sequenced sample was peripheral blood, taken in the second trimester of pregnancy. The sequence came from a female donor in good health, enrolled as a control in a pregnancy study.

The CDR3 loop reads CASSLAGSLNEKLFF. CDR3 nucleotides: TGTGCCAGCAGCTTAGCGGGCAGCCTAAATGAAAAACTGTTTTTT. The V call is TRBV7-6, the J call TRBJ1-4; no firm D call. There are 15 residues in the CDR3. CDR1 is SGHVS, CDR2 FNYEAQ, per germline. Trimming removed 0 bases from V and 5 bases from J, with 10 bases in between.